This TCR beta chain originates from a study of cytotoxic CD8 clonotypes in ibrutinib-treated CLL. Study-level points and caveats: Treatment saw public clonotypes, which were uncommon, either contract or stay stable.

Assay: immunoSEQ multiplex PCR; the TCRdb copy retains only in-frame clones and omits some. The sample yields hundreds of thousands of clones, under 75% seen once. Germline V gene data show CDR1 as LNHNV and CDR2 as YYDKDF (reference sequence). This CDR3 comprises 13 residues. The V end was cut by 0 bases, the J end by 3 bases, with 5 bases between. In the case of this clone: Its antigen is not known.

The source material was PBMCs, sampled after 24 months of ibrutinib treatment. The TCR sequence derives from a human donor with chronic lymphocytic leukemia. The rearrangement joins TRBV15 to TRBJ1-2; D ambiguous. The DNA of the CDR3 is TGTGCCACCAGCAGAGAACAGTACTATGGCTACACCTTC. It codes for CATSREQYYGYTF.